The T cell receptor beta chain under discussion was sequenced for a study of spatial heterogeneity in lung cancer (dated by TCRdb to 2018 to 2020). Regarding the research as a whole: Beta-chain transcripts were consistently detected in greater numbers than alpha-chain transcripts, which likely reflects a higher abundance of beta-chain transcripts. The study quantitatively compared TCR alpha and beta repertoires across multiple tumor regions, matched nontumor lung and blood in non-small cell lung cancer. In the raw uncorrected reads, each unique combination of TCR and UMI appeared on average more than ten times. Both alpha and beta chains were TCR-sequenced in 220 or so tumor regions, 64 matched nontumor lung samples and approximately 50 PBMC samples obtained at surgery. Nonsynonymous mutation counts, determined by whole-exome sequencing of tumor tissue, were related to features of the TCR repertoire. A strong correlation was found between TCR transcript counts in tumor regions and a T cell transcriptional module score from matched bulk RNA-seq.

On the study overall, not on this receptor specifically: Counts of ubiquitous and regional expanded TCRs were found to correlate with counts of ubiquitous and regional nonsynonymous mutations, respectively. The tumor nonsynonymous mutation count correlated with the number of expanded intratumoral alpha and beta TCRs. Additional single-cell paired TCR alpha and beta sequencing was considered necessary to confirm, at a functional level, the hypothesis that regional TCRs recognize regional mutations. TCR-seq was estimated to cover only approximately 7% of tumor T cells for alpha chains and around 12% for beta chains.

Libraries were built with 5' RACE. Sequencing used a NextSeq 500. To allow correction of PCR and sequencing errors, the TCR library protocol tagged every TCR cDNA molecule with a unique molecular identifier. On the authors' methods: TCR identification, UMI-based error correction and CDR3 extraction were all carried out with Decombinator tools. Expanded TCRs were defined as those above a frequency of 2 per 1,000, corresponding to the top 1% of the tumor frequency distribution. Expanded tumor TCRs statistically deemed absent (corrected P<0.05) from at least one tumor region were classed as regional, and all other expanded tumor TCRs were classed as ubiquitous. Rényi diversity was computed with the R vegan package after subsampling each repertoire 100 times to 5,000 TCRs. CDR3 similarity networks were built from amino acid triplet string-kernel similarity, with CDR3s being connected when pairwise similarity was above 0.82. TCRdb itself trimmed the public reads at Q25 with fastp, ran MiXCR and retained productive beta chains. Every distinct CDR3 protein forms one entry, paired with its most common genes and DNA. The V and J calls and clone size come from TCRdb's table, not from the authors' own analysis. Within this sample are over 800 distinct CDR3 sequences, with roughly 32% of them counted one time only. Roughly 30% of the sample comes from the top ten.

The cysteine opens and the phenylalanine closes a CDR3 of 15 amino acids. The only DNA kept is the CDR3, 45 bases in frame from the first base. Via the germline V gene, CDR1 is MNHEY and CDR2 SVGAGI. V is pared back by 2 bases and J by 4 bases, with 11 bases lying between the germline termini. This clonotype is classified as large (0.1 to 1%). No cognate antigen has been identified for it. Per-nucleotide qualities are absent, and no much larger clonotype sits a single base away. In light of the paper, this sample's time point label describes: sample taken at primary tumor resection. Samples were obtained from 72 patients with early-stage, untreated non-small cell lung cancer from the lung TRACERx cohort. Without any cell sorting, TCR sequencing was performed on whole RNA extracted either from tumor and nontumor lung tissue or from cryopreserved PBMC samples. Patients were selected for TCR sequencing only if sufficient RNA was available from at least two tumor regions. Before selection, tumor and adjacent nontumor lung specimens were reviewed by a lung pathologist.

The V and J genes are TRBV6-5 and TRBJ2-2; matching of 5 bases hints at TRBD2 as the D gene. This receptor was identified in a male donor with early-stage non-small cell lung cancer. The sequences come from lung tumor tissue, collected at surgery. The base sequence is TGTGCCAGCAGTTACGGGCGGGTTGGCACCGGGGAGCTGTTTTTT. It is translated as CASSYGRVGTGELFF.